This T cell receptor (beta chain) was sequenced during a study of a mutant IDH1 vaccine in newly diagnosed glioma. TCRdb's table, derived via immunoSEQ multiplex PCR, lists solely in-frame clones and lacks some. The sample lists roughly 69,000 clones, 85% to 90% occurring once. Comment on this clone: What it binds is not known.

Study observations and caveats: The study observed vaccine-induced immune responses in more than 80% of patients.

Time point denoted: week 35, safety follow-up. All doses held 300 ug of mutant IDH1 20-mer peptide, with topical imiquimod. V shed 10 bases and J 7 bases; nucleotides not matched to a gene: 10. The CDR3 loop spans 13 amino acids. CDR1 is MGHDK and CDR2 is SYGVNS in the germline V gene. This TCR came from a man aged 25 to 45 with glioma. The sequencing here drew on PBMCs, taken from a glioma patient whose treatment included an IDH1 peptide vaccine. The J gene is TRBJ2-5, the V gene TRBV25-1; 9 bases line up with TRBD2. CDR3 DNA sequence: TGTGCCACTGAGACTAGCGGAATTGGGACCCAGTACTTC. It is translated as CATETSGIGTQYF.